The 18 T cell receptor beta chains listed next were all sequenced from one sample in a study of cytomegalovirus exposure and HLA in healthy donors. Libraries were prepared by immunoSEQ multiplex PCR; TCRdb keeps only in-frame clonotypes and omits some of them. Of around 350,000 clones in the sample, approximately 90% were seen once. The sample consisted of PBMCs. Source of these receptors: a woman under 30 in good health and CMV-seronegative.

J is TRBJ1-4 and V is TRBV5-1; weak D call: TRBD1 (6 bases). The V end lost 5 bases, the J end lost 2 bases, and 16 bases lay between the germline ends. CDR3 length equals 16 residues. The germline gives CDR1 SGHRS, CDR2 YFSETQ. Here the CDR3 reads CASRRGGKGTNEKLFF. DNA of the CDR3: TGCGCCAGCAGGCGAGGGGGAAAGGGCACTAATGAAAAACTGTTTTTT.

The chain combines TRBV21-1 with TRBJ2-7; the D call of TRBD2 is as the table states it, not checked on the DNA. TRBV21-1 corresponds to a pseudogene. CDR3 length: 15 residues. The CDR3 sequence is CASINEGGDSYEQYF. The CDR3, as DNA: TGTGCCAGCATCAACGAGGGCGGGGACTCCTACGAGCAGTACTTC.

A remark on this clone: Other nucleotide sequences from this sample produce the same CDR3. The J gene is TRBJ1-1, the V gene TRBV7-9; D might be TRBD1 (5 bases). There are 12 residues in the CDR3. The germline V gene has CDR1 SEHNR and CDR2 FQNEAQ (reference sequence). V shed 3 bases and J shed 5 bases, with 7 bases lying between them. The CDR3 protein is CASSFQGTEAFF. The CDR3 DNA follows: TGTGCCAGCAGCTTTCAGGGTACTGAAGCTTTCTTT.

The chain combines TRBV11-2 with TRBJ2-2, with D tentatively TRBD1 (6 bases). V shed 5 bases and J shed 0 bases, with 10 bases lying between them. The CDR3 is made up of 15 amino acids. CDR1 is SGHAT, CDR2 FQNNGV, per germline. The CDR3 is CASSQRTANTGELFF. The CDR3 DNA sequence: TGTGCCAGCAGCCAAAGGACAGCGAACACCGGGGAGCTGTTTTTT.

This clone has only one observation. The J gene is TRBJ2-7, the V gene TRBV4-1; TRBD1 aligns across 9 bases. The CDR3 length is 15 residues. Germline V gene sequence: CDR1 MGHRA, CDR2 YSYEKL. J lost 6 bases, V lost 5 bases, and 11 bases had no gene match. The CDR3 region is CASSILPGQGGEQYF. CDR3 nucleotides: TGCGCCAGCAGCATCCTGCCGGGACAGGGTGGCGAGCAGTACTTC.

This chain joins TRBV4-2 and TRBJ2-1; D call uncertain. V dropped 1 base and J dropped 0 bases, with 7 bases sitting between them. This CDR3 is built from 15 residues. Germline loops: CDR1 LGHNA, CDR2 YNFKEQ. The CDR3 nucleotides read TGTGCCAGCAGCCAAGTGGGCAACTCCTACAATGAGCAGTTCTTC. It yields the protein CASSQVGNSYNEQFF.

The chain employs TRBV6-5 and TRBJ2-7, with 12 bases lining up with TRBD2. Trimming cost V 9 bases and J 2 bases; bases outside gene matches: 2. CDR3 length equals 13 residues. The germline CDR1 and CDR2 sequences are MNHEY and SVGAGI. The CDR3 protein is CASGLAGTYEQYF. The CDR3 coding sequence is TGTGCCAGTGGACTAGCGGGAACCTACGAGCAGTACTTC.

The chain links TRBV2 to TRBJ2-7; TRBD2 is a possible D gene (6 bases). Trimming pared 7 bases from V and 2 bases from J, leaving 18 bases between. Germline values: CDR1 SNHLY, CDR2 FYNNEI. This CDR3 spans 15 amino acids. The CDR3 region has the DNA TGTGCCAGCACGGCGGGGCCGGGGATAACCTACGAGCAGTACTTC. Translated: CASTAGPGITYEQYF.

As to this clone: Other DNA sequences of this sample code for an identical CDR3. The J gene is TRBJ1-5, the V gene TRBV5-5; D possibly corresponds to TRBD1 (6 bases). Trimming stripped 1 base from V and 1 base from J, with 9 bases between. Germline assignment: CDR1 SGHKS and CDR2 YYEKEE (reference sequence). The CDR3 has 15 amino acids. Here the CDR3 DNA reads TGTGCCAGCAGCTTGCGGGGGGCAAGCAATCAGCCCCAGCATTTT. Amino acids: CASSLRGASNQPQHF.

This clone has more than one count but fewer than ten. The V call is TRBV10-1, the J call TRBJ2-7; the match to TRBD1 covers 7 bases. The CDR3 runs 16 residues. The trim removed 2 bases at V and 5 bases at J, leaving 12 bases unmatched. Germline CDR1 WNHNN, CDR2 SYGVQD (reference sequence). CDR3 sequence reads: CASSEASTGRRDEQYF. CDR3 DNA: TGCGCCAGCAGTGAGGCTTCGACAGGGCGCCGCGACGAGCAGTACTTC.

The genes are TRBV30 and TRBJ2-7, with D perhaps matching TRBD2 (5 bases). V lost 0 bases and J 7 bases, leaving 7 bases between the germline ends. The CDR3 loop spans 11 amino acids. Per the germline V gene, CDR1 is GTSNPN and CDR2 is SVGIG (reference sequence). The DNA for the CDR3 is TGTGCCTGGAGTGTACAGCGGGAGCAGTACTTC. Encoded protein: CAWSVQREQYF.

The chain uses TRBV25-1 and TRBJ1-1; D is undetermined. In germline, CDR1 is MGHDK, CDR2 SYGVNS. This CDR3 is 14 amino acids long. The V and J ends lost 3 bases and 1 base respectively, with 9 bases between them. CDR3 coding DNA: TGTGCCAGCAGTGATGGTTGGAGGAACACTGAAGCTTTCTTT. This gives the protein CASSDGWRNTEAFF.

This clone appeared a few times. This chain links TRBV6-1 with TRBJ2-7; D is possibly TRBD1 (5 bases). Germline V gives CDR1 MNHNS, CDR2 SASEGT. V was cut by 0 bases and J by 0 bases, with 12 bases left in between. CDR3 size: 16 residues. The CDR3 nucleotides read TGTGCCAGCAGTGAAGCGGGGCTGTGGAGCTCCTACGAGCAGTACTTC. Residues: CASSEAGLWSSYEQYF.

The V and J genes are TRBV10-2 and TRBJ1-2; maybe TRBD1 (5 bases). Trimming pared 0 bases from V and 2 bases from J, leaving 7 bases between. Germline lookup yields CDR1 WSHSY and CDR2 SAAADI. CDR3 length: 14 residues. The CDR3 spells CASSESGQNYGYTF. For the CDR3, the DNA is TGCGCCAGCAGTGAGTCGGGGCAGAACTATGGCTACACCTTC.

As to this clone: Other DNA sequences in this sample translate to the same CDR3. V is TRBV27 and J is TRBJ2-7; 8 bases match TRBD2. The germline CDR1 and CDR2 sequences are MNHEY and SMNVEV (reference sequence). The CDR3 has 14 residues. J lost 2 bases, V lost 2 bases, and 2 bases had no gene match. Written as DNA, the CDR3 is TGTGCCAGCAGTTTAGCGGGAGGACCCTACGAGCAGTACTTC. Its protein product is CASSLAGGPYEQYF.

This clone was recorded once. V usage is TRBV9 and J usage is TRBJ1-1; D remains unclear. The CDR3 extends over 14 amino acids. V lost 4 bases to trimming and J lost 2 bases, with 12 bases between them. Germline CDR1 and CDR2: SGDLS and YYNGEE. The CDR3 loop is CASSPVPGNTEAFF. As DNA, the CDR3 is TGTGCCAGCAGCCCCGTCCCGGGAAACACTGAAGCTTTCTTT.

This chain links TRBV5-8 with TRBJ2-3; possibly TRBD2 for D (6 bases). Germline CDR1 SGHTS, CDR2 YDEGEE. Trimming removed 4 bases at V and 6 bases at J, with 15 bases between. The CDR3 sequence is 14 residues long. CDR3 residues: CASSPGVAGDTQYF. The CDR3 DNA follows: TGTGCCAGCAGCCCGGGGGTAGCCGGCGATACGCAGTATTTT.

This clone came up once. The rearrangement links TRBV28 to TRBJ1-2, with D unclear. CDR3 length: 13 amino acids. Germline loops: CDR1 MDHEN, CDR2 SYDVKM. V lost 6 bases to trimming and J lost 2 bases, with 10 bases between them. The CDR3, as DNA: TGTGCCAGCAGGCCTCTATTGAACTATGGCTACACCTTC. Amino acid sequence: CASRPLLNYGYTF.